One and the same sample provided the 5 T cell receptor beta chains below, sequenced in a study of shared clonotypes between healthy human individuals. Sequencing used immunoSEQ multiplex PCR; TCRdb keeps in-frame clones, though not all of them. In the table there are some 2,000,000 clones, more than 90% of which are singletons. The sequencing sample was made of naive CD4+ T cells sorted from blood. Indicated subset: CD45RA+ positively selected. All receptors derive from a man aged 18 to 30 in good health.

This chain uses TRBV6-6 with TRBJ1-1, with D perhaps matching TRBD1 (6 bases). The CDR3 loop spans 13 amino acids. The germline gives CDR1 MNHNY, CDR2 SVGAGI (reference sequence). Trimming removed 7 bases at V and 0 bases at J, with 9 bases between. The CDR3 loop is CASMTGLNTEAFF. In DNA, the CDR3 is TGTGCCAGCATGACAGGACTGAACACTGAAGCTTTCTTT.

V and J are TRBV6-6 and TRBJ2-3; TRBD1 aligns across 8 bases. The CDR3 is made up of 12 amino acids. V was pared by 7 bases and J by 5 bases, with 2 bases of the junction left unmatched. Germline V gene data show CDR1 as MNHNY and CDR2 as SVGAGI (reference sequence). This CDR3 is CASIGQGDTQYF. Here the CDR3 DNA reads TGTGCCAGCATTGGACAGGGAGATACGCAGTATTTT.

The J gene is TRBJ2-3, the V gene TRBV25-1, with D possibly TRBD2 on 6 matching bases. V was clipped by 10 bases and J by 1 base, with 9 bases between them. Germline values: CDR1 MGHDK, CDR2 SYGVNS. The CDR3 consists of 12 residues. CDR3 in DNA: TGTGCCACCGGAGGGGGCACAGATACGCAGTATTTT. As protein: CATGGGTDTQYF.

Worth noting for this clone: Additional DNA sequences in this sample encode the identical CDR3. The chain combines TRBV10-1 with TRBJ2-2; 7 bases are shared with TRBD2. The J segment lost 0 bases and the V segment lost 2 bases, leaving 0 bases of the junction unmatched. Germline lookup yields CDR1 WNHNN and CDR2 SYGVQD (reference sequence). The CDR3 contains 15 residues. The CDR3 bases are TGCGCCAGCAGTGAGGGGGGGGCGAACACCGGGGAGCTGTTTTTT. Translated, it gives CASSEGGANTGELFF.

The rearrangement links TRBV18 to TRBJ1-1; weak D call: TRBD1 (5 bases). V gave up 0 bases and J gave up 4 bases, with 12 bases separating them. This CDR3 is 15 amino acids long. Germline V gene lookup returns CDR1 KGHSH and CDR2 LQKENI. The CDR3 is CASSPPTRAGTEAFF. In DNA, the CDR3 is TGTGCCAGCTCACCACCGACCAGGGCGGGCACTGAAGCTTTCTTT.